Listed below are T cell receptor beta chains from one sample, sequenced in a study of blood T cells in healthy people across ages. TCRdb redid the calling of the 5' RACE reads with MiXCR, one entry per CDR3 protein. The table shows 700,000 or so distinct CDR3 sequences, with about a fifth occurring only once. Sequenced input: blood. Receptors were obtained from a man in his sixties or seventies in good health. Each CDR3 is given with its conserved first and last residue. Fields, in order: CDR3 DNA, CDR3 protein, D gene, V gene, J gene, clone size. A D gene is named only where the DNA matches it firmly. The size of a clone is reported for some rows only, either as once, few or many, or as a class for expanded clones.

DNA: TGTGCCAGCAGAGACAGGTCCCAAGAGACCCAGTACTTC; CDR3: CASRDRSQETQYF; D: -; V: TRBV5-6; J: TRBJ2-5; size: few
DNA: TGCAGTGCTAGAGATATGGGAAGGGGCGGAGAGCGACCCTACGAGCAGTACTTC; CDR3: CSARDMGRGGERPYEQYF; D: -; V: TRBV20-1; J: TRBJ2-7; size: -
DNA: TGTGCCAGCAGCTTGGGGGGGCTTTTCTACAATGAGCAGTTCTTC; CDR3: CASSLGGLFYNEQFF; D: -; V: TRBV7-2; J: TRBJ2-1; size: many
DNA: TGTGCCAGCAGCTATGGACAGCTCGACTCTGGAAACACCATATATTTT; CDR3: CASSYGQLDSGNTIYF; D: -; V: TRBV7-8; J: TRBJ1-3; size: -
DNA: TGTGCCAGCTCACCCGGGATCCTACTTCAATACGAGCAGTACTTC; CDR3: CASSPGILLQYEQYF; D: -; V: TRBV18; J: TRBJ2-7; size: -
DNA: TGTGCCTGGAGTGGCAGGGTTCATGAAAAACTGTTTTTT; CDR3: CAWSGRVHEKLFF; D: -; V: TRBV30; J: TRBJ1-4; size: -
DNA: TGTGCCACCAGTGTCCCGACTAGCGGGAGTGGTGATACGCAGTATTTT; CDR3: CATSVPTSGSGDTQYF; D: TRBD2; V: TRBV24-1; J: TRBJ2-3; size: -
DNA: TGCAGTGCTAGAGATTACAGGGCCAAAAACATTCAGTACTTC; CDR3: CSARDYRAKNIQYF; D: -; V: TRBV20-1; J: TRBJ2-4; size: few
DNA: TGTGCCAGCAGTCACCGGACCCGAGAGACCCAGTACTTC; CDR3: CASSHRTRETQYF; D: -; V: TRBV12-3/TRBV12-4; J: TRBJ2-5; size: -
DNA: TGCGCCAGCAGTGAGCCCGGGGGGAATCAGCCCCAGCATTTT; CDR3: CASSEPGGNQPQHF; D: -; V: TRBV10-2; J: TRBJ1-5; size: -
DNA: TGTGCCAGCAGCTTAGCGCGCAGGGCTTCGGAGACCCAGTACTTC; CDR3: CASSLARRASETQYF; D: -; V: TRBV7-7; J: TRBJ2-5; size: -
DNA: TGTGCCAGCAGAAGGGGGCTTAACTATGGCTACACCTTC; CDR3: CASRRGLNYGYTF; D: TRBD1; V: TRBV12-3/TRBV12-4; J: TRBJ1-2; size: many
DNA: TGTGCCAGCTCACCACCGGGGCAGGGCTACACCTTC; CDR3: CASSPPGQGYTF; D: -; V: TRBV18; J: TRBJ1-2; size: -
DNA: TGTGCCAGCAGCTCCAGGGGAGCCCACGAGCAGTACTTC; CDR3: CASSSRGAHEQYF; D: -; V: TRBV11-2; J: TRBJ2-7; size: -
DNA: TGTGCCAGCAGCGTCCCCCGCCTGGGACTAGCGGGCACAGATACGCAGTATTTT; CDR3: CASSVPRLGLAGTDTQYF; D: TRBD2; V: TRBV9; J: TRBJ2-3; size: -
DNA: TGTGCCAGCAGTTTTCGGCAGATGGACACTGAAGCTTTCTTT; CDR3: CASSFRQMDTEAFF; D: -; V: TRBV12-3/TRBV12-4; J: TRBJ1-1; size: -
DNA: TGCGCAACCGGACTAGCGGGGGTTATAGATACGCAGTATTTT; CDR3: CATGLAGVIDTQYF; D: TRBD2; V: TRBV10-2; J: TRBJ2-3; size: few
DNA: TGCGCCAGCAGCCAGTCCGGGACTAGCGCCCCCGATGAGCAGTTCTTC; CDR3: CASSQSGTSAPDEQFF; D: TRBD2; V: TRBV4-1; J: TRBJ2-1; size: -
DNA: TGTGCCACCAGCAGAACCGGAGGGGTGGATACGCAGTATTTT; CDR3: CATSRTGGVDTQYF; D: -; V: TRBV15; J: TRBJ2-3; size: -
DNA: TGCGCCAGCAGCTTGGGGACAGGGATTATCACAGATACGCAGTATTTT; CDR3: CASSLGTGIITDTQYF; D: TRBD1; V: TRBV5-1; J: TRBJ2-3; size: -
DNA: TGTGCCAGCAGTTACTCTCGCCTAGCACAAGAGACCCAGTACTTC; CDR3: CASSYSRLAQETQYF; D: -; V: TRBV6-6; J: TRBJ2-5; size: few
DNA: TGTGCCAGCAGTCACCCCGACAGGGGCGCTTTCTTT; CDR3: CASSHPDRGAFF; D: TRBD1; V: TRBV12-3/TRBV12-4; J: TRBJ1-1; size: few
DNA: TGTGCCAGCAGCTTAGGAAGGGTACAGGGCTACACCTTC; CDR3: CASSLGRVQGYTF; D: -; V: TRBV7-2; J: TRBJ1-2; size: -
DNA: TGCAGTGCTAGTTCGGGGACTAGCGGGAGTAAAGATGAGCAGTTCTTC; CDR3: CSASSGTSGSKDEQFF; D: TRBD2; V: TRBV20-1; J: TRBJ2-1; size: few
DNA: TGCAGTGCTAGGGCCGGACAGGGGCATCAGCCCCAGCATTTT; CDR3: CSARAGQGHQPQHF; D: TRBD1; V: TRBV20-1; J: TRBJ1-5; size: -
DNA: TGTGCCAGCAGCCAAGATGGCGGCTCCTACGAGCAGTACTTC; CDR3: CASSQDGGSYEQYF; D: -; V: TRBV3-1; J: TRBJ2-7; size: -
DNA: TGTGCCAGCAGCGCAGAACTAGCGGGAGTAGGCGCAGATACGCAGTATTTT; CDR3: CASSAELAGVGADTQYF; D: TRBD2; V: TRBV7-2; J: TRBJ2-3; size: -
DNA: TGCAGTGTTAGTTGGCGGGTCTTGAATGAGCAGTTCTTC; CDR3: CSVSWRVLNEQFF; D: -; V: TRBV20-1; J: TRBJ2-1; size: few
DNA: TGCAGCGCTACACCGACAGGTGCCTACGAGCAGTACTTC; CDR3: CSATPTGAYEQYF; D: -; V: TRBV29-1; J: TRBJ2-7; size: few
DNA: TGTGCCAGTAGTATAAGGACTAGCGGGGCCAGCTCCTACAATGAGCAGTTCTTC; CDR3: CASSIRTSGASSYNEQFF; D: TRBD2; V: TRBV19; J: TRBJ2-1; size: few
DNA: TGCAGTGCTCTCCCCGCAGACCCCTACGAGCAGTACTTC; CDR3: CSALPADPYEQYF; D: -; V: TRBV20-1; J: TRBJ2-7; size: few
DNA: TGTGCCAGCAGGGGGACAGTTGATCAGCCCCAGCATTTT; CDR3: CASRGTVDQPQHF; D: TRBD1; V: TRBV2; J: TRBJ1-5; size: few
DNA: TGTGCCAGCAGTCCGCAACCAGGGGGGTACAATGAGCAGTTCTTC; CDR3: CASSPQPGGYNEQFF; D: -; V: TRBV28; J: TRBJ2-1; size: -
DNA: TGTGCCACCAGCAGAGAGGTAGCAGTGGGCAATCAGCCCCAGCATTTT; CDR3: CATSREVAVGNQPQHF; D: -; V: TRBV15; J: TRBJ1-5; size: -
DNA: TGTGCCAGCAGTGATGGATCCTGGACTTTGACCTACGAGCAGTACTTC; CDR3: CASSDGSWTLTYEQYF; D: -; V: TRBV2; J: TRBJ2-7; size: few
DNA: TGTGCCAGCAGCTTTACACGACAGGAGGGGGAAAAACTGTTTTTT; CDR3: CASSFTRQEGEKLFF; D: -; V: TRBV5-5; J: TRBJ1-4; size: -
DNA: TGCAGCGCACCCCAGGGGGGTATCTCCTACAATGAGCAGTTCTTC; CDR3: CSAPQGGISYNEQFF; D: -; V: TRBV29-1; J: TRBJ2-1; size: -
DNA: TGTGCCAGCAGTCGTTCCTATGGTATCTATGGCTACACCTTC; CDR3: CASSRSYGIYGYTF; D: -; V: TRBV12-3/TRBV12-4; J: TRBJ1-2; size: -
DNA: TGTGCCAGCAGTTGGGACCCGAGGGCCGGGGAGCTGTTTTTT; CDR3: CASSWDPRAGELFF; D: -; V: TRBV12-3/TRBV12-4; J: TRBJ2-2; size: many
DNA: TGCGCCAGCAGCTTGGCGGAGGGGTTCGGCAAAAACATTCAGTACTTC; CDR3: CASSLAEGFGKNIQYF; D: -; V: TRBV5-1; J: TRBJ2-4; size: -
DNA: TGTGCCAGCAGTTCCACCCTAGCGGGGGGGTACAATGAGCAGTTCTTC; CDR3: CASSSTLAGGYNEQFF; D: TRBD2; V: TRBV6-6; J: TRBJ2-1; size: -
DNA: TGTGCCAGCAGTACGGAACCCTACGAGCAGTACTTC; CDR3: CASSTEPYEQYF; D: -; V: TRBV28; J: TRBJ2-7; size: -
DNA: TGTGCCATCAGTAAGACAGGCCCGAATCTTAACTATGGCTACACCTTC; CDR3: CAISKTGPNLNYGYTF; D: -; V: TRBV10-3; J: TRBJ1-2; size: -
DNA: TGCGCCAGCAGCCAGACGCTGAGCACAGATACGCAGTATTTT; CDR3: CASSQTLSTDTQYF; D: -; V: TRBV5-1; J: TRBJ2-3; size: -
DNA: TGTGCCAGCAGTCCTGGTCCCAGGGGGTATGGCTACACCTTC; CDR3: CASSPGPRGYGYTF; D: TRBD1; V: TRBV12-3/TRBV12-4; J: TRBJ1-2; size: -
DNA: TGTGCCAGCAGTCCCCGGACAGGGTCAACTTACAATGAGCAGTTCTTC; CDR3: CASSPRTGSTYNEQFF; D: TRBD1; V: TRBV12-3/TRBV12-4; J: TRBJ2-1; size: -
DNA: TGTGCCAGCAGCAGGGGGCGCGGGACTGAAGCTTTCTTT; CDR3: CASSRGRGTEAFF; D: TRBD1; V: TRBV2; J: TRBJ1-1; size: many
DNA: TGTGCCAGCAGCCATAGACTAGCGGTCTTCGATACGCAGTATTTT; CDR3: CASSHRLAVFDTQYF; D: TRBD2; V: TRBV7-9; J: TRBJ2-3; size: few
DNA: TGCAGCGTTTTCACAGGCAGGGGGCTACAATCAAATCCTGACAATGAGCAGTTCTTC; CDR3: CSVFTGRGLQSNPDNEQFF; D: TRBD1; V: TRBV29-1; J: TRBJ2-1; size: few
DNA: TGTGCCAGCAGCTTAGACGTGGGTTGGGGGACCACAGATACGCAGTATTTT; CDR3: CASSLDVGWGTTDTQYF; D: -; V: TRBV7-2; J: TRBJ2-3; size: few
DNA: TGTGCCAGCAGTGTACAGGGGCGCGGCTACACCTTC; CDR3: CASSVQGRGYTF; D: TRBD1; V: TRBV6-6; J: TRBJ1-2; size: few
DNA: TGTGCCAGCAGGGCAGGGCTCAATCAGCCCCAGCATTTT; CDR3: CASRAGLNQPQHF; D: -; V: TRBV12-3/TRBV12-4; J: TRBJ1-5; size: many
DNA: TGTGCCAGCAGCAACACCCTTTCGGTAGCGGGAGGTCCAGATACGCAGTATTTT; CDR3: CASSNTLSVAGGPDTQYF; D: TRBD2; V: TRBV6-2/TRBV6-3; J: TRBJ2-3; size: many